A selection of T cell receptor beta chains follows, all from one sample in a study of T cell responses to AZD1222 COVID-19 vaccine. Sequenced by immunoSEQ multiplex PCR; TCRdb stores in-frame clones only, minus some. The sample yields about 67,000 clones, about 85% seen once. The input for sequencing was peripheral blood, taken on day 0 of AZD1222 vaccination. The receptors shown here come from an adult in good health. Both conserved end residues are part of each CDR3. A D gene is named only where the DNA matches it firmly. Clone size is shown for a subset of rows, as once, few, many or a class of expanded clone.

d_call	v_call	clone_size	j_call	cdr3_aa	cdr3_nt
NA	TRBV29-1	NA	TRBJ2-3	CSEAAVTDTQYF	TGCAGCGAAGCCGCCGTCACAGATACGCAGTATTTT
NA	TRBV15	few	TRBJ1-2	CATSRGQDSNYGYTF	TGTGCCACCAGCAGAGGACAGGACTCTAACTATGGCTACACCTTC
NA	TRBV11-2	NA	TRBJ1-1	CASSPLEGGAGTEAFF	TGTGCCAGCAGCCCTCTGGAGGGGGGCGCGGGGACTGAAGCTTTCTTT
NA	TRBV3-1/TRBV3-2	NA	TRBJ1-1	CASSPGTSTEAFF	TGTGCCAGCAGCCCCGGGACGTCCACTGAAGCTTTCTTT
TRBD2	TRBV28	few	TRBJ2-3	CASSLGGEEDTQYF	TGTGCCAGCAGTTTGGGGGGGGAAGAAGATACGCAGTATTTT
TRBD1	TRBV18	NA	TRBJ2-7	CASSPGTDYEQYF	TGTGCCAGCTCACCAGGGACAGACTACGAGCAGTACTTC
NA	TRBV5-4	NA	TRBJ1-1	CASSLSGRNTEAFF	TGTGCCAGCAGCTTGTCGGGCAGGAACACTGAAGCTTTCTTT
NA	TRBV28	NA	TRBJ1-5	CASSLEGVRWQPQHF	TGTGCCAGCAGTTTGGAGGGGGTGAGGTGGCAGCCCCAGCATTTT
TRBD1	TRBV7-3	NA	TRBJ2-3	CASSRGQGRVADTQYF	TGTGCCAGCAGCCGGGGACAGGGGAGGGTAGCAGATACGCAGTATTTT
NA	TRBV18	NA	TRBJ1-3	CASSLLRGLSGNTIYF	TGTGCCAGCTCTCTCCTTCGGGGGCTCTCTGGAAACACCATATATTTT
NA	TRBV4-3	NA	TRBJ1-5	CPRRRDRRSNQPQHF	TGCCCCCGCCGACGGGACCGTCGTAGCAATCAGCCCCAGCATTTT
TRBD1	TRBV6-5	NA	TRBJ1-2	CASSYHDRGNYGYTF	TGTGCCAGCAGTTACCACGACAGGGGTAACTATGGCTACACCTTC
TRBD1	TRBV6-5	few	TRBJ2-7	CASSYVGTGVDEQYF	TGTGCCAGCAGTTACGTCGGGACAGGGGTGGACGAGCAGTACTTC
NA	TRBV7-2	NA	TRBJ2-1	CASSPTGMSYNEQFF	TGTGCCAGCAGCCCGACAGGAATGTCCTACAATGAGCAGTTCTTC
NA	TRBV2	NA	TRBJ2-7	CASSVYEQYF	TGTGCCAGCAGTGTATACGAGCAGTACTTC
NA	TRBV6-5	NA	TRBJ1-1	CASSYSLGYQAFF	TGTGCCAGCAGTTACTCGTTGGGGTATCAAGCTTTCTTT
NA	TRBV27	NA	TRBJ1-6	CASLDLSSDKNSPLHF	TGTGCCAGCCTGGATTTGTCGTCAGATAAGAATTCACCCCTCCACTTT
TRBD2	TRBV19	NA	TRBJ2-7	CASSILGEGEQYF	TGTGCCAGTAGTATACTGGGGGAGGGAGAGCAGTACTTC
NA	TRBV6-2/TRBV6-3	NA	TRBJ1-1	CASSYRGGDTEAFF	TGTGCCAGCAGTTACCGGGGGGGCGACACTGAAGCTTTCTTT
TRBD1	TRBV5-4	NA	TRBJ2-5	CASTPHTGVETQYF	TGTGCCAGCACCCCTCACACAGGGGTGGAGACCCAGTACTTC
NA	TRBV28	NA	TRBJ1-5	CASSTHQSNQPQHF	TGTGCCAGCAGCACCCACCAAAGCAATCAGCCCCAGCATTTT
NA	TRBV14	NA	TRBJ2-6	CASSQTPSGANVLTF	TGTGCCAGCAGCCAAACCCCCTCTGGGGCCAACGTCCTGACTTTC
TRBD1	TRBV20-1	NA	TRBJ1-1	CSASWDRGRRNTEAFF	TGCAGTGCTAGTTGGGACAGGGGTAGAAGGAACACTGAAGCTTTCTTT
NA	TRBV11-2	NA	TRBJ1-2	CASSLGTHYGYTF	TGTGCCAGCAGCTTAGGTACACACTATGGCTACACCTTC